Listed below are T cell receptor beta chains from one sample, sequenced in a study of T cell changes during pregnancy in multiple sclerosis. Clones were read by immunoSEQ multiplex PCR, and TCRdb kept only the in-frame ones, dropping some. This table holds tens of thousands of clones, more than 85% found once. This sample comprised CD8+ T cells from peripheral blood mononuclear cells, obtained before pregnancy. Receptor source: a female donor with multiple sclerosis, enrolled in a pregnancy study. CDR3s include the opening cysteine and the closing phenylalanine or tryptophan.

v_call: TRBV13; j_call: TRBJ1-2; cdr3_aa: CASSTVRTGNFHGYTF
v_call: TRBV2; j_call: TRBJ1-1; cdr3_aa: CASTAEAFF
v_call: TRBV5-4; j_call: TRBJ2-3; cdr3_aa: CASSLLPPAALGQDTQYF
v_call: TRBV9; j_call: TRBJ2-2; cdr3_aa: CASEGGQRAGELFF
v_call: TRBV5-6; j_call: TRBJ2-7; cdr3_aa: CASTSTGGDISYEQYF
v_call: TRBV7-2; j_call: TRBJ2-7; cdr3_aa: CASSLWGGSQNEQYF
v_call: TRBV5-1; j_call: TRBJ2-1; cdr3_aa: CASRPGLTFNEQFF
v_call: TRBV9; j_call: TRBJ1-1; cdr3_aa: CASSVEGDRLSLTEAFF
v_call: TRBV9; j_call: TRBJ2-1; cdr3_aa: CASSGGGGTYNEQFF
v_call: TRBV27; j_call: TRBJ2-2; cdr3_aa: CASSPPTGGVSGELFF
v_call: TRBV27; j_call: TRBJ2-1; cdr3_aa: CASSLTTPPYNEQFF
v_call: TRBV9; j_call: TRBJ2-7; cdr3_aa: CASSTWTSGGLGEQYF
v_call: TRBV27; j_call: TRBJ1-5; cdr3_aa: CASRQGVSNQPQHF
v_call: TRBV9; j_call: TRBJ2-1; cdr3_aa: CASTTRDRGDEQFF
v_call: TRBV18; j_call: TRBJ2-4; cdr3_aa: CASSLQRGTANIQYF
v_call: TRBV4-2; j_call: TRBJ2-3; cdr3_aa: CASSQDLTAGGPPDTQYF